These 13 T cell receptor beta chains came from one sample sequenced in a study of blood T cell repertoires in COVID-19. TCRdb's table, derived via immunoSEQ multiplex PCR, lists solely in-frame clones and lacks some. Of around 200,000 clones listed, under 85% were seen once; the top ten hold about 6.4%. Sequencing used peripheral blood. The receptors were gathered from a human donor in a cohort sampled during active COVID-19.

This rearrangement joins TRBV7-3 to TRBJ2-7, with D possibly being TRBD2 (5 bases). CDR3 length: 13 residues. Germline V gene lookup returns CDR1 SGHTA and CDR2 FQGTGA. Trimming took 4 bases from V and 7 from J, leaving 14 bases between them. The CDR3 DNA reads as TGTGCCAGCAGCTCAAACGTACTAGGTGAGCAGTACTTC. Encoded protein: CASSSNVLGEQYF. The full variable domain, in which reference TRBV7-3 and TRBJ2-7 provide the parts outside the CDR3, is GAGVSQTPSNKVTEKGKYVELRCDPISGHTALYWYRQSLGQGPEFLIYFQGTGAADDSGLPNDRFFAVRPEGSVSTLKIQRTERGDSAVYLCASSSNVLGEQYFGPGTRLTVT.

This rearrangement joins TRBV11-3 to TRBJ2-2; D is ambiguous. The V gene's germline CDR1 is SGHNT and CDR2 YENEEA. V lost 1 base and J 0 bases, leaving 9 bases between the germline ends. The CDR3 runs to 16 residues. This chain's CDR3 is CASSLGLTPNTGELFF. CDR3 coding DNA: TGTGCCAGCAGCTTAGGTCTCACTCCGAACACCGGGGAGCTGTTTTTT.

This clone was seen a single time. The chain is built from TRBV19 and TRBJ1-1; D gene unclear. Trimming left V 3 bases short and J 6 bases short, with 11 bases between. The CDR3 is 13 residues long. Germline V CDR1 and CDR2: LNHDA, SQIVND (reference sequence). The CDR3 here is CASSIGREAEAFF. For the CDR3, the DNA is TGTGCCAGTAGTATCGGGAGGGAAGCTGAAGCTTTCTTT.

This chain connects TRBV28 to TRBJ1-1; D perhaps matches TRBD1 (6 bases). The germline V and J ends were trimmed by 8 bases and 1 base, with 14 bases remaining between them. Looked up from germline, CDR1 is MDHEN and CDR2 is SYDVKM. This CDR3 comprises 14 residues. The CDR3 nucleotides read TGTGCCAGCGGTCTGGGGGGGCAGAACACTGAAGCTTTCTTT. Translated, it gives CASGLGGQNTEAFF. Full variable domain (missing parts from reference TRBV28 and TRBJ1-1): DVKVTQSSRYLVKRTGEKVFLECVQDMDHENMFWYRQDPGLGLRLIYFSYDVKMKEKGDIPEGYSVSREKKERFSLILESASTNQTSMYLCASGLGGQNTEAFFGQGTRLTVV.

Here the CDR3 reads CASSSGQGYEQFF. For the CDR3, the DNA is TGTGCCAGTAGTAGTGGACAGGGCTATGAGCAGTTCTTC. J is TRBJ2-1 and V is TRBV19, with 8 bases aligning to TRBD1. V gave up 4 bases and J gave up 8 bases; unmatched junction bases: 4. CDR1 and CDR2 from the germline V gene are LNHDA and SQIVND (reference sequence). The CDR3 spans 13 residues.

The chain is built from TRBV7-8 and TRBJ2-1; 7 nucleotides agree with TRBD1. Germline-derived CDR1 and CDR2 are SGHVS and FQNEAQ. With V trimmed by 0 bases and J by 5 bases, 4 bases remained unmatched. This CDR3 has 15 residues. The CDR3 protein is CASSLAGDSNNEQFF. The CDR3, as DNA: TGTGCCAGCAGCTTAGCTGGGGACAGTAACAATGAGCAGTTCTTC.

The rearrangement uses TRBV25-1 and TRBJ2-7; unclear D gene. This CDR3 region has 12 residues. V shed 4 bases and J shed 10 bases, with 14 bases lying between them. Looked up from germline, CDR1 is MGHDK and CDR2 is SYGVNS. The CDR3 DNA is TGTGCCAGCAGTGGACCGGAGCTTATACAGTACTTC. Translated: CASSGPELIQYF.

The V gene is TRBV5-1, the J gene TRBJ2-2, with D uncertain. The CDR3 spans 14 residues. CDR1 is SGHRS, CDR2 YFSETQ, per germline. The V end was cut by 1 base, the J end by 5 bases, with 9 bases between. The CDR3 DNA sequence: TGCGCCAGCAGCTTGTATTCGAGGACCGGGGAGCTGTTTTTT. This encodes CASSLYSRTGELFF.

The CDR3 spells CASSGRGGRPGNEQFF. The CDR3 DNA is TGTGCCAGCAGCGGGCGGGGGGGGCGCCCCGGGAATGAGCAGTTCTTC. This chain joins TRBV2 and TRBJ2-1; TRBD2 matches at 9 bases. The CDR3 has 16 residues. Looked up from germline, CDR1 is SNHLY and CDR2 is FYNNEI. Trimming cost V 6 bases and J 7 bases; bases outside gene matches: 13. The full variable domain, rest sourced from reference TRBV2 and TRBJ2-1, is EPEVTQTPSHQVTQMGQEVILRCVPISNHLYFYWYRQILGQKVEFLVSFYNNEISEKSEIFDDQFSVERPDGSNFTLKIRSTKLEDSAMYFCASSGRGGRPGNEQFFGPGTRLTVL.

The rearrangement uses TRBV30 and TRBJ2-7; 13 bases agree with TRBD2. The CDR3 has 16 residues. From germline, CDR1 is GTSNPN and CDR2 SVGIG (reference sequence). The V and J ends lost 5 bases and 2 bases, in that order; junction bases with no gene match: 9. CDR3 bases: TGTGCCTGGGGGGGCCGGGGACTAGCGGGGACCTACGAGCAGTACTTC. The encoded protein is CAWGGRGLAGTYEQYF.

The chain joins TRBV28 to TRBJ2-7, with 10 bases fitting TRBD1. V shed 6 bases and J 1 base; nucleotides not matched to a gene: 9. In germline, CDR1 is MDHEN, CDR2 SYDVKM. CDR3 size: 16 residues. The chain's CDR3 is CASSGTGDSYSYEQYF. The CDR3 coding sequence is TGTGCCAGCAGCGGGACAGGGGACTCCTATTCCTACGAGCAGTACTTC.

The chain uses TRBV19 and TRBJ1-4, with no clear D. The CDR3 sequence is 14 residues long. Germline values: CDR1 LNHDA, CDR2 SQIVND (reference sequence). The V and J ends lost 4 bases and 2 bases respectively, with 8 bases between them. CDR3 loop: CASSRGQTNEKLFF. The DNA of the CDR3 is TGTGCCAGTAGTAGAGGCCAGACTAATGAAAAACTGTTTTTT.

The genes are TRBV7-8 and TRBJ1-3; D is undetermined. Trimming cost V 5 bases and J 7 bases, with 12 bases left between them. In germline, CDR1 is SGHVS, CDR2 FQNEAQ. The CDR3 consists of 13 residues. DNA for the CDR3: TGTGCCAGCAGCCCCTACGGCGGGAACACCATATATTTT. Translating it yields CASSPYGGNTIYF. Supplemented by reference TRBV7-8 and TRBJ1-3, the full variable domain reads GAGVSQSPRYKVAKRGQDVALRCDPISGHVSLFWYQQALGQGPEFLTYFQNEAQLDKSGLPSDRFFAERPEGSVSTLKIQRTQQEDSAVYLCASSPYGGNTIYFGEGSWLTVV.